One sample yielded the 19 T cell receptor beta chains listed below, sequenced in a study of kidney transplant recipient with SARS-CoV-2 infection. TCRdb processed the reads anew with MiXCR; each CDR3 protein has one entry. This repertoire shows roughly 250,000 distinct CDR3 sequences, around 30% found once; its top ten account for 6% to 8.5%. The sequences come from a blood sample, collected at baseline and between days 110 and 120 from a kidney transplant recipient. These receptors originate from a male patient aged 30 to 39 who had COVID-19 and was a kidney transplant recipient. Some T cells may be graft donor cells.

This clonotype was observed at least ten times. V gene TRBV29-1 combines with J gene TRBJ2-5; possibly TRBD2 for D (6 bases). Germline CDR1 is SQVTM and CDR2 is ANQGSEA. CDR3 length: 14 residues. The V gene lost 0 bases and the J gene lost 1 base, with 9 bases spanning the gap. CDR3 bases: TGCAGCGTTGAAGATCAGACTAGCCAAGAGACCCAGTACTTC. Amino acids: CSVEDQTSQETQYF.

A remark on this clonotype: A read error is possible here, since a much larger clone lies one base away. The chain uses TRBV10-3 and TRBJ2-3; 12 nucleotides agree with TRBD1. The CDR3 is 17 residues long. CDR1 and CDR2 from the germline V gene are ENHRY and SYGVKD. The CDR3 DNA is TGTGCCATCAGTGGGTCACCGGGACAGGGGGCCGCAGATACGCTGTATTTT. This gives the protein CAISGSPGQGAADTLYF.

This clonotype occurred once. A much bigger clone sits one base away, suggesting this may be a read error. This chain uses TRBV11-3 with TRBJ1-6, with D tentatively TRBD1 (6 bases). The germline gives CDR1 SGHNT, CDR2 YENEEA. The CDR3 extends over 16 amino acids. The CDR3 loop reads CASSYWTVRYNSSLHF. DNA of the CDR3: TGTGCCAGCAGCTACTGGACAGTCCGATATAATTCATCCCTCCACTTT.

This clonotype has only a few counts. A much more abundant neighbour one base away suggests this may be a read error. This chain connects TRBV20-1 to TRBJ2-7; possibly TRBD2 for D (5 bases). The CDR3 sequence is 14 residues long. Germline CDR1 DFQATT, CDR2 SNEGSKA (reference sequence). The CDR3 coding sequence is TGCAGTGCTTGCCCGGGAAGGAGCCATAACGAGCAGCACTTC. Translating it yields CSACPGRSHNEQHF.

The sample holds many counts of this clonotype. The chain links TRBV10-1 to TRBJ1-2, with D hard to call. Trimming stripped 5 bases from V and 4 bases from J, with 23 bases between. The CDR3 loop spans 17 amino acids. Germline lookup yields CDR1 WNHNN and CDR2 SYGVQD (reference sequence). The CDR3 sequence: CASSIEPRSRKTYGYTF. The CDR3 nucleotides are TGCGCCAGCAGTATCGAACCAAGATCGCGAAAGACCTATGGCTACACCTTC.

To note about this clonotype: This may come from a read error, since a much larger clone is one base off. The chain combines TRBV7-2 with TRBJ2-4; D perhaps matches TRBD2 (5 bases). With the DNA end fitting TRBJ2-1 better, the J assignment may be wrong. Germline loops: CDR1 SGHTA, CDR2 FQGNSA. The CDR3 is made up of 12 amino acids. The CDR3 here is CVSSLLGHEQFF. The CDR3 coding sequence is TGTGTCAGCAGCTTACTAGGCCATGAGCAGTTCTTC.

This clonotype was observed at least ten times. The chain has TRBV2 and TRBJ1-1, with unresolved D. V gave up 7 bases and J gave up 7 bases, with 10 bases separating them. Germline loops: CDR1 SNHLY, CDR2 FYNNEI. The CDR3 sequence is 11 residues long. In DNA form, the CDR3 reads TGTGCCAGCATTACCTATAGTGAAGCTTTCTTT. Translation gives CASITYSEAFF.

At least ten counts were recorded for this clonotype. The gene calls are TRBV28 and TRBJ1-6, with a tentative D call TRBD1 (5 bases). This CDR3 has 15 residues. Germline-derived CDR1 and CDR2 are MDHEN and SYDVKM. V lost 6 bases and J 5 bases, leaving 14 bases between the germline ends. CDR3 sequence: CASRPSWGDNSPLHF. Here the CDR3 DNA reads TGTGCCAGCAGGCCCTCGTGGGGCGATAATTCACCCCTCCACTTT.

This clonotype was detected many times. The J gene is TRBJ2-1, the V gene TRBV7-9, with D maybe TRBD2 (6 bases). CDR1 is SEHNR and CDR2 is FQNEAQ in the germline V gene (reference sequence). V was shortened by 4 bases and J by 8 bases, with 6 bases between the two germline ends. The CDR3 consists of 11 residues. The CDR3 bases are TGTGCCAGCAGCTGGGAGGATGAGCAGTTCTTC. Its translation: CASSWEDEQFF.

This clonotype was observed at least ten times. This chain links TRBV12-3 or TRBV12-4 with TRBJ2-6; 8 positions match TRBD1. After removal of 6 bases from V and 2 bases from J, the junction contained 3 bases not matched to a gene. The CDR3 sequence is 15 residues long. The CDR3 region is CASSSTGAGANVLTF. In DNA, the CDR3 is TGTGCCAGCAGCTCGACAGGGGCTGGGGCCAACGTCCTGACTTTC.

This clonotype has a count of ten or more. This chain joins TRBV29-1 and TRBJ2-7; D is unclear. CDR3 length: 12 residues. Trimming cost V 2 bases and J 2 bases, with 7 bases left between them. Germline-derived CDR1 and CDR2 are SQVTM and ANQGSEA. The CDR3 sequence is CSVEIPPYEQYF. As DNA, the CDR3 is TGCAGCGTTGAAATTCCGCCCTACGAGCAGTACTTC.

This clonotype was counted ten times or more. The chain joins TRBV28 to TRBJ1-6, with D unresolved. The V gene's germline CDR1 is MDHEN and CDR2 SYDVKM. The CDR3 is 17 residues long. V shed 6 bases and J shed 0 bases, with 15 bases lying between them. CDR3 region: CASSTPRRSSYNSPLHF. The CDR3 DNA reads TGTGCCAGCAGCACCCCCCGAAGGAGCTCCTATAATTCACCCCTCCACTTT.

This clonotype was recorded only once. Given a much more abundant clone one base away, this may be a read error. The J gene is TRBJ1-2, the V gene TRBV12-2. TRBV12-2 is a listed pseudogene. The CDR3 runs to 17 residues. CDR3 residues: CASRGAATPRKTYGYAF. CDR3 sequence (DNA): TGTGCAAGTCGCGGTGCAGCGACTCCACGAAAGACCTATGGCTACGCCTTC.

In the case of this clonotype: With a much larger clone just one base away, this may be a read error. The chain is built from TRBV23-1 and TRBJ2-5, with 12 bases lining up with TRBD2. The J call could be wrong; TRBJ2-7 is a better fit for the DNA end. TRBV23-1 is an ORF for which the function is uncertain. The CDR3 consists of 15 residues. CDR3 amino acids: CAIPVGSSGRAEQYF. The CDR3 DNA reads as TGCGCCATTCCTGTGGGTTCTAGCGGGAGGGCCGAGCAGTACTTC.

This clonotype was found many times. V is TRBV4-1 and J is TRBJ2-1; TRBD2 aligns across 7 bases. Trimming cost V 2 bases and J 7 bases; bases outside gene matches: 11. This CDR3 region has 16 residues. Germline values: CDR1 MGHRA, CDR2 YSYEKL. DNA for the CDR3: TGCGCCAGCAGCCAACTTGCAGCGGGGTCTCATAATGAGCAGTTCTTC. Protein sequence: CASSQLAAGSHNEQFF.

Comments on this clonotype: This clone may be a read error of a much larger clone one base away. The chain recombines TRBV6-1 with TRBJ1-1, with TRBD1 as a possible D gene (6 bases). Germline assignment: CDR1 MNHNS and CDR2 SASEGT. CDR3 length: 15 residues. The CDR3 loop reads CTSSEAGGMNTEAFF. The CDR3 nucleotides are TGTACCAGCAGTGAGGCCGGGGGCATGAACACTGAAGCTTTCTTT.

Comments on this clonotype: A read error is possible here, since a much larger clone lies one base away. CDR3 DNA sequence: TGTGCCAGTAGTAAGTATAGGGCAAATCGAAAGACCTATGGCTACACCTTC. Translated: CASSKYRANRKTYGYTF. The chain links TRBV19 to TRBJ1-2; D gene unclear. The germline CDR1 and CDR2 sequences are LNHDA and SQIVND (reference sequence). Trimming stripped 4 bases from V and 4 bases from J, with 22 bases between. This CDR3 comprises 17 residues.

Points on this clonotype: A single base separates this from a much larger clone, so it may be a read error. In DNA, the CDR3 is TGTGCCAGTACGGGGGGGGGCCACTATGGCTACACCTTC. Translated, it gives CASTGGGHYGYTF. The chain combines TRBV2 with TRBJ1-2, with TRBD1 as a possible D gene (6 bases). This CDR3 has 13 amino acids. Per the germline V gene, CDR1 is SNHLY and CDR2 is FYNNEI. Trimming removed 9 bases at V and 3 bases at J, with 14 bases between.

This clonotype came up many times. The rearrangement uses TRBV9 and TRBJ1-2; D uncertain. V dropped 7 bases and J dropped 4 bases, with 23 bases sitting between them. Germline V gene data show CDR1 as SGDLS and CDR2 as YYNGEE. The CDR3 covers 16 residues. The CDR3 DNA reads TGTGCCAGCGTCGATAAGTACTCAAGAAAGACCTATGGCTACACCTTC. Protein sequence: CASVDKYSRKTYGYTF.